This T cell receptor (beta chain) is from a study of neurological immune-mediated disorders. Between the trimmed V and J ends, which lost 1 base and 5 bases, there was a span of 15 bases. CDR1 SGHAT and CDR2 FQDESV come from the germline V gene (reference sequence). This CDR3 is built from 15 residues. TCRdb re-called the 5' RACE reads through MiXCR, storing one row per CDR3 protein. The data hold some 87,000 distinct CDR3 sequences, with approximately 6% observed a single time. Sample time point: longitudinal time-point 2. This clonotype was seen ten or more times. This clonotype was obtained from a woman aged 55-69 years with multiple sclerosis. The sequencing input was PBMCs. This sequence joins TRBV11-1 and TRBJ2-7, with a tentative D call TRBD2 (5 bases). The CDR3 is CASSLEVLRENEQYF. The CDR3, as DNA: TGTGCCAGCAGCTTAGAAGTTTTGAGGGAAAACGAGCAGTACTTC.